The sequence of this T cell receptor (beta chain) was determined in a study of blood T cell repertoires in COVID-19. As for the study in general: Samples representing acute and convalescent COVID-19 were sourced from the United States, Italy and Spain. Nucleic acid was either cDNA or gDNA, and it came from T cells, B-cell-depleted T cells, or PBMCs.

As processed by the authors: Reference gene primer amplification in the assay estimated nucleated cell counts. Libraries were prepared by immunoSEQ multiplex PCR; TCRdb keeps only in-frame clonotypes and omits some of them. That table gives V, J and clone size, and the DNA gave D and trimming. The sample has 200,000 to 300,000 clones, 70% to 90% seen once; the top ten hold 3%. CDR1 and CDR2 from the germline V gene are SQVTM and ANQGSEA. With 6 bases removed from V and 0 bases from J, the gap between germline ends came to 12 bases. The CDR3 is 14 amino acids. Sequenced input: peripheral blood. This chain connects TRBV29-1 to TRBJ2-1; D may be TRBD2 (6 bases). The TCR comes from a man aged 18 to 29 with active or convalescent COVID-19. CDR3 sequence: CSVGGGSSYNEQFF. The CDR3 DNA follows: TGCAGCGTGGGGGGAGGAAGCTCCTACAATGAGCAGTTCTTC.